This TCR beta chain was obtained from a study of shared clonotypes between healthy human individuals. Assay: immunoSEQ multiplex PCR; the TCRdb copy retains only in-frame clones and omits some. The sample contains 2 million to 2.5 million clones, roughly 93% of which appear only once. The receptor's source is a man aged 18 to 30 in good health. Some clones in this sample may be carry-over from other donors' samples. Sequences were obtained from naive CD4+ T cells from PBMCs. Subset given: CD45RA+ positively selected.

The CDR3 reads CASSSAGGHSGNTIYF. The CDR3 nucleotides are TGTGCCAGCAGCTCGGCGGGGGGCCACTCTGGAAACACCATATATTTT. The rearrangement uses TRBV7-6 and TRBJ1-3, with TRBD1 as a possible D gene (6 bases). The V end was cut by 4 bases, the J end by 0 bases, with 13 bases between. The CDR3 extends over 16 amino acids. Germline assignment: CDR1 SGHVS and CDR2 FNYEAQ.